The 25 T cell receptor beta chains below all came from one sample that was sequenced in a study of a mutant IDH1 vaccine in newly diagnosed glioma. Data came from immunoSEQ multiplex PCR; TCRdb stores just in-frame clones and leaves some out. The data hold tens of thousands of clones, with 91% observed a single time. As for time point: baseline, week 1 (first vaccination visit). The sample's treatment: pre-vaccination baseline after standard-of-care therapy. The input for sequencing was PBMCs, taken from a glioma patient treated with radiotherapy, temozolomide or both. The receptors come from a man in his fifties with glioma.

The chain carries TRBV9 and TRBJ1-6; D remains ambiguous. This CDR3 is built from 16 residues. V was clipped by 0 bases and J by 0 bases, with 7 bases between them. Germline loops: CDR1 SGDLS, CDR2 YYNGEE. The CDR3 loop is CASSVGPTSYNSPLHF. DNA for the CDR3: TGTGCCAGCAGCGTAGGACCAACCTCCTATAATTCACCCCTCCACTTT.

The chain has TRBV20-1 and TRBJ2-5, with D unresolved. The V gene's germline CDR1 is DFQATT and CDR2 SNEGSKA (reference sequence). V lost 3 bases and J 3 bases, leaving 5 bases between the germline ends. The CDR3 is 11 residues long. CDR3 amino acids: CSASEEETQYF. Here the CDR3 DNA reads TGCAGTGCTAGTGAGGAAGAGACCCAGTACTTC.

This chain links TRBV6-1 with TRBJ1-5, with D possibly TRBD1 on 5 matching bases. Germline V lookup: CDR1 MNHNS, CDR2 SASEGT. Trimming shortened V by 1 base and J by 4 bases, and 11 bases separated the two germline ends. This CDR3 contains 15 residues. The chain's CDR3 is CASSEEGAKNQPQHF. CDR3 coding DNA: TGTGCCAGCAGTGAAGAAGGGGCTAAAAATCAGCCCCAGCATTTT.

This clone was seen a single time. CDR3 DNA: TGTGCCAGCAGCGTAGCAGGTTGGGAGTCATACAGGGTGCTTTTGTCTGGGGCCAACGTCCTGACTTTC. As protein: CASSVAGWESYRVLLSGANVLTF. The chain recombines TRBV9 with TRBJ2-6; TRBD1 might be the D (6 bases). V was shortened by 0 bases and J by 1 base, with 29 bases between the two germline ends. The germline V gene has CDR1 SGDLS and CDR2 YYNGEE. This CDR3 spans 23 amino acids. Supplemented by reference TRBV9 and TRBJ2-6, the full variable domain reads DSGVTQTPKHLITATGQRVTLRCSPRSGDLSVYWYQQSLDQGLQFLIQYYNGEERAKGNILERFSAQQFPDLHSELNLSSLELGDSALYFCASSVAGWESYRVLLSGANVLTFGAGSRLTVL.

J is TRBJ2-5 and V is TRBV11-2; D may be TRBD1 (7 bases). With 7 bases removed from V and 5 bases from J, the gap between germline ends came to 23 bases. This CDR3 region has 16 residues. CDR1 and CDR2 (germline): SGHAT, FQNNGV. The CDR3 sequence: CASNSLGGGVWETQYF. The CDR3 bases are TGTGCCAGCAACTCCCTCGGAGGGGGCGTATGGGAGACCCAGTACTTC.

The rearrangement links TRBV29-1 to TRBJ1-1; D gene unclear. The germline CDR1 and CDR2 sequences are SQVTM and ANQGSEA. Trimming cost V 6 bases and J 1 base, with 3 bases left between them. CDR3 length equals 10 residues. The CDR3 coding sequence is TGCAGCGTGGAGAACACTGAAGCTTTCTTT. It codes for CSVENTEAFF.

This clone was picked up one time. The V gene is TRBV5-5, the J gene TRBJ2-1; 8 bases line up with TRBD2. J gave up 9 bases and V 4 bases, and 9 bases lay outside the gene matches. The CDR3 extends over 14 amino acids. CDR1 and CDR2 (germline): SGHKS, YYEKEE (reference sequence). This CDR3 reads CASSARTSFIEQFF. CDR3 in DNA: TGTGCCAGCAGCGCAAGGACTAGCTTTATTGAGCAGTTCTTC.

The chain combines TRBV5-5 with TRBJ2-7, with a weak D call TRBD2 (6 bases). Trimming stripped 0 bases from V and 7 bases from J, with 17 bases between. The germline V gene has CDR1 SGHKS and CDR2 YYEKEE (reference sequence). This CDR3 has 15 amino acids. CDR3 sequence (DNA): TGTGCCAGCAGCTTGGCGGGAACGGGGGTTTGGGAGCAGTACTTC. It codes for CASSLAGTGVWEQYF. The complete variable domain, with remaining parts taken from reference TRBV5-5 and TRBJ2-7, reads DAGVTQSPTHLIKTRGQQVTLRCSPISGHKSVSWYQQVLGQGPQFIFQYYEKEERGRGNFPDRFSARQFPNYSSELNVNALLLGDSALYLCASSLAGTGVWEQYFGPGTRLTVT.

The chain joins TRBV6-6 to TRBJ2-7; the D is unclear. V dropped 2 bases and J dropped 4 bases, with 6 bases sitting between them. Germline CDR1 MNHNY, CDR2 SVGAGI (reference sequence). The CDR3 runs to 12 residues. The DNA for the CDR3 is TGTGCCAGCAGTTACGCGAGATACGAGCAGTACTTC. Protein product: CASSYARYEQYF.

Concerning this clone itself: A junction boundary mismatches the germline segment, possibly from a read error. The gene calls are TRBV6-5 and TRBJ1-5; no definite D call. CDR3 length: 13 residues. Germline V gene lookup returns CDR1 MNHEY and CDR2 SVGAGI. CDR3 region: CASSSRENRPQHF. The CDR3 coding sequence is TGTGCCAGCAGTTCCCGGGAAAATCGGCCCCAGCATTTT.

V is TRBV27 and J is TRBJ1-2; weak D call: TRBD1 (6 bases). Trimming took 5 bases from V and 4 from J, leaving 20 bases between them. CDR1 is MNHEY and CDR2 is SMNVEV in the germline V gene (reference sequence). The CDR3 consists of 16 residues. The CDR3 DNA sequence: TGTGCCAGCAGTCCTTCGGGAGGTGGGGGGGCCTATGGCTACACCTTC. It is translated as CASSPSGGGGAYGYTF.

DNA of the CDR3: TGTGCCAGCAGTGAGTGGGGTAATAGCGATGAGCAGTTCTTC. Translating gives CASSEWGNSDEQFF. This chain links TRBV25-1 with TRBJ2-1, with TRBD2 as a possible D gene (5 bases). The V gene's germline CDR1 is MGHDK and CDR2 SYGVNS. The CDR3 consists of 14 residues. V was pared by 3 bases and J by 8 bases, with 14 bases between.

The CDR3 region has the DNA TGTGCCAGTAGTATCCGACTAGCGGGGGTCACAGATACGCAGTATTTT. Protein sequence: CASSIRLAGVTDTQYF. V is TRBV19 and J is TRBJ2-3, with 12 bases fitting TRBD2. The V and J ends lost 3 bases and 2 bases, in that order; junction bases with no gene match: 3. Germline assignment: CDR1 LNHDA and CDR2 SQIVND (reference sequence). The CDR3 length is 16 residues.

This rearrangement joins TRBV28 to TRBJ2-7; TRBD2 matches 9 bases. Looked up from germline, CDR1 is MDHEN and CDR2 is SYDVKM. The length of the CDR3 is 14 residues. With V trimmed by 8 bases and J by 6 bases, 11 bases remained unmatched. For the CDR3, the DNA is TGTGCCAGCGGCTTCCCTAGCGGGGCTTCCGAGCAGTACTTC. Its translation is CASGFPSGASEQYF.

This chain uses TRBV5-6 with TRBJ2-5; the D gene could be TRBD1 or TRBD2 (6 bases each). V lost 5 bases and J 14 bases, leaving 16 bases between the germline ends. CDR3 size: 11 residues. Germline V gene data show CDR1 as SGHDT and CDR2 as YYEEEE. The chain's CDR3 is CASRGGPSVYF. CDR3 coding DNA: TGTGCCAGCAGAGGGGGGCCTAGTGTTTACTTC.

The V call is TRBV4-3, the J call TRBJ2-7; a possible D gene is TRBD1 (6 bases). Per germline, CDR1 LGHNA and CDR2 YSLEER. Trimming shortened V by 0 bases and J by 0 bases, and 12 bases separated the two germline ends. The CDR3 length is 16 residues. The CDR3 is CASSQDRDISSYEQYF. In DNA form, the CDR3 reads TGCGCCAGCAGCCAAGACCGGGACATTTCCTCCTACGAGCAGTACTTC.

The rearrangement joins TRBV5-3 to TRBJ1-1; unclear D gene. TRBV5-3 qualifies as an ORF whose function is uncertain. The CDR3 loop spans 17 amino acids. Trimming left V 5 bases short and J 1 base short, with 21 bases between. The CDR3 here is CARRTRWGEERNTEAFF. The CDR3 nucleotides are TGTGCCAGAAGGACCCGATGGGGTGAGGAGCGGAACACTGAAGCTTTCTTT.

The chain has TRBV9 and TRBJ2-5; 13 bases agree with TRBD2. The CDR3 totals 16 residues. The germline gives CDR1 SGDLS, CDR2 YYNGEE. The V gene end was trimmed by 3 bases and the J gene end by 5 bases; junction bases not matched to a gene: 7. The CDR3 is CASSAGLAGVWETQYF. In DNA, the CDR3 is TGTGCCAGCAGCGCCGGACTAGCGGGGGTCTGGGAGACCCAGTACTTC. The full variable domain, rest sourced from reference TRBV9 and TRBJ2-5, is DSGVTQTPKHLITATGQRVTLRCSPRSGDLSVYWYQQSLDQGLQFLIQYYNGEERAKGNILERFSAQQFPDLHSELNLSSLELGDSALYFCASSAGLAGVWETQYFGPGTRLLVL.

This rearrangement joins TRBV27 to TRBJ2-1; D not resolved. V was pared by 0 bases and J by 8 bases, with 14 bases between. Germline CDR1 is MNHEY and CDR2 is SMNVEV (reference sequence). The CDR3 sequence is 15 residues long. The CDR3 is CASSLSPDPDHEQFF. The CDR3 DNA reads TGTGCCAGCAGTTTATCCCCCGACCCTGACCATGAGCAGTTCTTC.

The J gene is TRBJ1-2, the V gene TRBV5-1, with 7 positions matching TRBD1. Germline V CDR1 and CDR2: SGHRS, YFSETQ. CDR3 length equals 15 residues. V gave up 4 bases and J gave up 5 bases; unmatched junction bases: 11. CDR3 in DNA: TGCGCCAGCAGCCCCGGCGCAGGGGGTGGTTATGGCTACACCTTC. Translation: CASSPGAGGGYGYTF.

V is TRBV6-5 and J is TRBJ2-7; a weak D match, TRBD1 (6 bases). V lost 5 bases and J lost 10, with 12 bases in between. The CDR3 spans 11 residues. From germline, CDR1 is MNHEY and CDR2 SVGAGI. The CDR3 reads CASSRTGTQYF. The CDR3 nucleotides are TGTGCCAGCAGTAGGACCGGGACACAGTACTTC.

The chain couples TRBV6-5 to TRBJ2-7, with 9 positions matching TRBD1. CDR1 and CDR2 (germline): MNHEY, SVGAGI. After removal of 2 bases from V and 2 bases from J, the junction contained 1 base not matched to a gene. This CDR3 has 14 amino acids. The CDR3 DNA reads TGTGCCAGCAGTTACCGGGACAGGGCCTACGAGCAGTACTTC. As protein: CASSYRDRAYEQYF.

This chain connects TRBV6-1 to TRBJ2-7; tentatively, D is TRBD1 (6 bases). Germline lookup yields CDR1 MNHNS and CDR2 SASEGT. V was clipped by 8 bases and J by 3 bases, with 14 bases between them. The CDR3 totals 13 residues. The DNA of the CDR3 is TGTGCCAGCGGATGGGACAACCACTACGAGCAGTACTTC. Protein product: CASGWDNHYEQYF.

This chain joins TRBV4-3 and TRBJ1-1; 7 positions agree with TRBD1. V shed 2 bases and J 5 bases; nucleotides not matched to a gene: 5. In germline, CDR1 is LGHNA, CDR2 YSLEER. The CDR3 extends over 14 amino acids. The CDR3 sequence: CASSQKKGATEAFF. CDR3 DNA sequence: TGCGCCAGCAGCCAAAAAAAGGGGGCAACTGAAGCTTTCTTT.

V and J are TRBV10-3 and TRBJ2-1; unclear D gene. This CDR3 has 13 residues. The germline gives CDR1 ENHRY, CDR2 SYGVKD. V shed 2 bases and J shed 4 bases, with 6 bases lying between them. In DNA, the CDR3 is TGTGCCATCAGTGAGACCGGTTACAATGAGCAGTTCTTC. Protein product: CAISETGYNEQFF.